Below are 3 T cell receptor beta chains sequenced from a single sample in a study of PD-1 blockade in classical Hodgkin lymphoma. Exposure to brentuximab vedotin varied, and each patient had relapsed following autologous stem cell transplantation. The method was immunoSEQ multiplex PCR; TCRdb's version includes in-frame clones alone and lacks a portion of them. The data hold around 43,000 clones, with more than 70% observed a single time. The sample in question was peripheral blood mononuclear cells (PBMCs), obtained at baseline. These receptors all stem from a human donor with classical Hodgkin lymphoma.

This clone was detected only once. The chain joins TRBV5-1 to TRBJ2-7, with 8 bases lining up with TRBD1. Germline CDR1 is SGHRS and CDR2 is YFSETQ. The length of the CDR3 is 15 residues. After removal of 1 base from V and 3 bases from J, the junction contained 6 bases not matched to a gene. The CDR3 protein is CASSLTTGTGYEQYF. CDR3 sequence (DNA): TGCGCCAGCAGCTTGACAACCGGGACAGGCTACGAGCAGTACTTC.

The CDR3 loop is CASSPGYEQFF. The CDR3 DNA sequence: TGTGCCAGCTCACCAGGGTATGAGCAGTTCTTC. The V and J genes are TRBV18 and TRBJ2-1, with D hard to call. The CDR3 has 11 amino acids. From germline, CDR1 is KGHSH and CDR2 LQKENI. The V gene lost 2 bases and the J gene lost 8 bases, with 4 bases spanning the gap.

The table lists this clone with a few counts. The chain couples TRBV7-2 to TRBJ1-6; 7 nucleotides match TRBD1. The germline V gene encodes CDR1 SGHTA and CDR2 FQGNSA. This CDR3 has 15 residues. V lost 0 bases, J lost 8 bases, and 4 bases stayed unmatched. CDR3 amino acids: CASSLATQGDSPLHF. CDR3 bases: TGTGCCAGCAGCTTAGCGACGCAGGGGGATTCACCCCTCCACTTT.